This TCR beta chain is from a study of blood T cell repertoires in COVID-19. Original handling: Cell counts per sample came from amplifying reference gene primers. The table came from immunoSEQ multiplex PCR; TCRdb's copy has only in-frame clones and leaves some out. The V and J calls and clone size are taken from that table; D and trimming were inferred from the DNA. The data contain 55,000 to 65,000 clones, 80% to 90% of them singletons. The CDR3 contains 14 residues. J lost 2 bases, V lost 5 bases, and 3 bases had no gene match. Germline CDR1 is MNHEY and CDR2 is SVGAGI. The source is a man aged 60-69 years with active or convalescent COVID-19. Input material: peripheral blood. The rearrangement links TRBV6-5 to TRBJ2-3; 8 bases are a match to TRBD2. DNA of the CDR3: TGTGCCAGCAGTCGGGAGGGAATCACAGATACGCAGTATTTT. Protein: CASSREGITDTQYF.